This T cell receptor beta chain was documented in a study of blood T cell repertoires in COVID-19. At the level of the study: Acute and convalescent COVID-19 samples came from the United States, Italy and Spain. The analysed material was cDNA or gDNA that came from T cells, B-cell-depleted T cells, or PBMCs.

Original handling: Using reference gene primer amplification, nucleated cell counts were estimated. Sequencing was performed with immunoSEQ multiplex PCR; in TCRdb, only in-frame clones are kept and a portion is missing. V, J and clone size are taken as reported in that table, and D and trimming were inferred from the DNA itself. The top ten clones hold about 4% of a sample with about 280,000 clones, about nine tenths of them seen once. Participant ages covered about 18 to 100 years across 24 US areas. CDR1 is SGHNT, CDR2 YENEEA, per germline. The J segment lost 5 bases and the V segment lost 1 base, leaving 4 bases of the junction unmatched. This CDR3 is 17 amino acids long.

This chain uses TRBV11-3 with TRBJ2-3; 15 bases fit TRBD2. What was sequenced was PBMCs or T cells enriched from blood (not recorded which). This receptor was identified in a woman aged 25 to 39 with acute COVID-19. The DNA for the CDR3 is TGTGCCAGCAGCTTAGGGACTAGCGGGAGGGCAGTAGATACGCAGTATTTT. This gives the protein CASSLGTSGRAVDTQYF.